This T cell receptor (beta chain) was identified in a study of response to subunit inactivated influenza vaccine. Overall study results and limits: Authors suggested that a seasonal influenza vaccination recruits few new T cells each time.

Losses at the gene ends were 4 bases for V and 0 bases for J; bases not matched to a gene: 5. The CDR3 has 14 residues. Looked up from germline, CDR1 is SQVTM and CDR2 is ANQGSEA. This clonotype was observed at least ten times. Its antigen is currently unknown. Each CDR3 protein is one row after TCRdb ran MiXCR on the RT-PCR reads. The sample gives 450,000 to 500,000 distinct CDR3 sequences, approximately 11% of which show up once; less than 15% is in the top ten. The sequenced sample was PBMCs from blood, obtained roughly 46 days after vaccination. This TCR derives from a man aged 45-60 years who received an inactivated influenza vaccine. V and J are TRBV29-1 and TRBJ2-7, with 8 bases lining up with TRBD2. CDR3 residues: CSVVLAAISYEQYF. The CDR3 DNA is TGCAGCGTTGTACTAGCGGCCATCTCCTACGAGCAGTACTTC.